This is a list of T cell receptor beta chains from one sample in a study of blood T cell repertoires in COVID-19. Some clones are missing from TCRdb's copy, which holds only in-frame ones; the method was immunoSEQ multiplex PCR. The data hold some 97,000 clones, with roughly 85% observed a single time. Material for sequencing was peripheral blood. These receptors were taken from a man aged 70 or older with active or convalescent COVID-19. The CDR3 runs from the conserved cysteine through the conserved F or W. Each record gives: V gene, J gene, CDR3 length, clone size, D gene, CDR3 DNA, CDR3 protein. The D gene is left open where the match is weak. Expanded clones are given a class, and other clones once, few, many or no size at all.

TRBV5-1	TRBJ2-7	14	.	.	TGCGCCAGCAGCTTGGCGGGCAGGGGGGACGAGCAGTACTTC	CASSLAGRGDEQYF
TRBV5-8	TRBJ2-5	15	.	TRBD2	TGTGCCAGCAGCCTACGAAGTAGCGGGAGAGAGACCCAGTACTTC	CASSLRSSGRETQYF
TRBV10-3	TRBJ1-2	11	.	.	TGTGCCATCAGTGAGTCGGCAGGCTACACCTTC	CAISESAGYTF
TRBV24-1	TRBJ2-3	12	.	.	TGTGCCACCAGTGATTGGGAGTACACGCAGTATTTT	CATSDWEYTQYF
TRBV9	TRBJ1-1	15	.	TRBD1	TGTGCCAGCAGCCCTAGGTGGACAGGGAACACTGAAGCTTTCTTT	CASSPRWTGNTEAFF
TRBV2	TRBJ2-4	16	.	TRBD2	TGTGCCAGCAGTGGGGAGACTAGCGGGACCCAAAACATTCAGTACTTC	CASSGETSGTQNIQYF
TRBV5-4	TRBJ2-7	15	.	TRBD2	TGTGCCAGCAGCCTGGGACTAGCGGGCGACTACGAGCAGTACTTC	CASSLGLAGDYEQYF
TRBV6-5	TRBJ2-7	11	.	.	TGTGCCAGCAGTTTCAATCACGAGCAGTACTTC	CASSFNHEQYF
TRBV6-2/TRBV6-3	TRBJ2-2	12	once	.	TGTGCCAGCAGTTACCATCGACTGGAGCTGTTTTTT	CASSYHRLELFF
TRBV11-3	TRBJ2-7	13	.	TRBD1	TGTGCCAGCAGCATTGGGGACAGCTACGAGCAGTACTTC	CASSIGDSYEQYF
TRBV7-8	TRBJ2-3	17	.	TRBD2	TGTGCCAGCAGCCCGCACGAGCTAGCGGGGAGCACAGATACGCAGTATTTT	CASSPHELAGSTDTQYF
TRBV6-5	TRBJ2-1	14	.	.	TGTGCCAGCAGCCGGCGGGACTCCTACAATGAGCAGTTCTTC	CASSRRDSYNEQFF
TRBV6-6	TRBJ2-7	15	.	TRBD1	TGTGCCAGCAGTCGGGCCCTGGGGGGACAGGATACACCGTACTTC	CASSRALGGQDTPYF
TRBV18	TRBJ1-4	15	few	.	TGTGCCAGCTCACCATCTCCCGGCAGGGAAGAAAAACTGTTTTTT	CASSPSPGREEKLFF
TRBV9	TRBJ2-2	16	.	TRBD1	TGTGCCAGCAGCTTCTTCGACAGGGTGAACACCGGGGAGCTGTTTTTT	CASSFFDRVNTGELFF
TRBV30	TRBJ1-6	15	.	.	TGTGCCTGGGCCCTTATGGCAGAGGGAAATTCACCCCTCCACTTT	CAWALMAEGNSPLHF
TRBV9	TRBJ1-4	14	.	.	TGTGCCAGCAGCGAGGGACACCTTAATGAAAAACTGTTTTTT	CASSEGHLNEKLFF
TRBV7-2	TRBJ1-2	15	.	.	TGTGCCAGCAGCTTAGACCCAGGAATCCTTGGTGGCTACACCTTC	CASSLDPGILGGYTF
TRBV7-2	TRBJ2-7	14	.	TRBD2	TGTGCCAGCATGCGGACTAGCGGGGGCTACGAGCAGTACTTC	CASMRTSGGYEQYF
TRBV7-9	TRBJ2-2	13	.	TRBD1	TGTGCCAGCAGCTCCAGGGGGCTCGGGGAGCTGTTTTTT	CASSSRGLGELFF
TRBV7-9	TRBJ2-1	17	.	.	TGTGCCAGCAGCTTACTTCAGGGAATAGTCGCCTACAATGAGCAGTTCTTC	CASSLLQGIVAYNEQFF
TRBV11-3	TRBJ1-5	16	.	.	TGTGCCAGCAGCCCTCGAGTCAGACTTAGCAATCAGCCCCAGCATTTT	CASSPRVRLSNQPQHF
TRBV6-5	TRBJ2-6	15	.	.	TGTGCCAGCAGTAACAGCTACTCTGGGGCCAACGTCCTGACTTTC	CASSNSYSGANVLTF
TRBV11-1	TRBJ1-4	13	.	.	TGTGCCAGCAGCCGGACAATGGGGGAAAAACTGTTTTTT	CASSRTMGEKLFF
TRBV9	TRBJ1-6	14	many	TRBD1	TGTGCCAGCAGCGTCAGGGGGTTGAATTCACCCCTCCACTTT	CASSVRGLNSPLHF
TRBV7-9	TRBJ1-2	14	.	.	TGTGCCAGCAGCCTTCAGGGAGGGAACTATGGCTACACCTTC	CASSLQGGNYGYTF
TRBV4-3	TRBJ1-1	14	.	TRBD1	TGCGCCAGCAGCCAACGGACAGGGAACACTGAAGCTTTCTTT	CASSQRTGNTEAFF
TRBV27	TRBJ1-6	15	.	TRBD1	TGTGCCAGCAGTAGACAGGGGGCATATAATTCACCCCTCCACTTT	CASSRQGAYNSPLHF
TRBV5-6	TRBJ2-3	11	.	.	TGTGCCAGCAGCACTATAGATACGCAGTATTTT	CASSTIDTQYF
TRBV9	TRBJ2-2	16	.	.	TGTGCCAGCAGCGTAGAAGACAGGACTAACACCGGGGAGCTGTTTTTT	CASSVEDRTNTGELFF
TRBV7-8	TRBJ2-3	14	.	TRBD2	TGTGCCAGCCGCCACAGCGGGGGAGGAGATACGCAGTATTTT	CASRHSGGGDTQYF
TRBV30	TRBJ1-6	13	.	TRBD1	TGTGCCTGGAGTACGACAGGGCTATCACCCCTCCACTTT	CAWSTTGLSPLHF
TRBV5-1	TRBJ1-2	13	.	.	TGCGCCAGCAGCTTGGGAGGGGGCTATGGCTACACCTTC	CASSLGGGYGYTF
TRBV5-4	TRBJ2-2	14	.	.	TGTGCCAGCAGACCTGACAGAGACACCGGGGAGCTGTTTTTT	CASRPDRDTGELFF
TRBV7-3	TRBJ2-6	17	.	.	TGTGCCAGCAGCTTTACAGGGTTAAGCTCTGGGGCCAACGTCCTGACTTTC	CASSFTGLSSGANVLTF
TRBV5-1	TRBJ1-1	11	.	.	TGCGCCAGCACGGGGAACACTGAAGCTTTCTTT	CASTGNTEAFF
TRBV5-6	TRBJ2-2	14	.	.	TGTGCCAGCAGCTCGAGACCTAGCACCGGGGAGCTGTTTTTT	CASSSRPSTGELFF
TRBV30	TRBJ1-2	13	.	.	TGTGCCTGGAACTCGTGGGGGGGCTATGGCTACACCTTC	CAWNSWGGYGYTF
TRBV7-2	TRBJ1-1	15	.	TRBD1	TGTGCCAGCAGCCCTAACCGGGACAGGAACACTGAAGCTTTCTTT	CASSPNRDRNTEAFF
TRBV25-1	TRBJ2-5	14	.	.	TGTGCCAGCAGTGAATATCCAGGGGTAGAGACCCAGTACTTC	CASSEYPGVETQYF
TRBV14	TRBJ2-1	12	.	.	TGTGCCAGCAATAACCAGGGTTCTGAGCAGTTCTTC	CASNNQGSEQFF
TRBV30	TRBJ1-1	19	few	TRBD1	TGTGCCTGGAGTATATGGGGGACAGGCCAGGCGTTCATGAACACTGAAGCTTTCTTT	CAWSIWGTGQAFMNTEAFF
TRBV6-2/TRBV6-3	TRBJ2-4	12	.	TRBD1	TGTGCCAGCAGTCTGACAGGGGGGATTCAGTACTTC	CASSLTGGIQYF
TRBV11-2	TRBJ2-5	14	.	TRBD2	TGTGCCAGCAACGCCGGGACTAGCGGGGCGACCCAGTACTTC	CASNAGTSGATQYF
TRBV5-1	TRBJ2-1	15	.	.	TGCGCCAGCACTATTAGCGGTAGCTCCTACAATGAGCAGTTCTTC	CASTISGSSYNEQFF
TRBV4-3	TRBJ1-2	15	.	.	TGCGCCAGCAGCCATCTCGGAGGGCAGATCTATGGCTACACCTTC	CASSHLGGQIYGYTF
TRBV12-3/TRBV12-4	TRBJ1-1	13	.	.	TGTGCCAGCAGGTTACAGGCGAACACTGAAGCTTTCTTT	CASRLQANTEAFF
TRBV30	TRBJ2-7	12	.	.	TGTGCCTGGAGTGTCGTATCCTACGAGCAGTACTTC	CAWSVVSYEQYF
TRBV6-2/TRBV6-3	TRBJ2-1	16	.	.	TGTGCCAGCAGTTACAACCCCGGCGGAGCCTACAATGAGCAGTTCTTC	CASSYNPGGAYNEQFF
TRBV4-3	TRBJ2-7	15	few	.	TGCGCCAGCAGCCAAGATGGGGGACTGGTCGGGGAGCAGTACTTC	CASSQDGGLVGEQYF